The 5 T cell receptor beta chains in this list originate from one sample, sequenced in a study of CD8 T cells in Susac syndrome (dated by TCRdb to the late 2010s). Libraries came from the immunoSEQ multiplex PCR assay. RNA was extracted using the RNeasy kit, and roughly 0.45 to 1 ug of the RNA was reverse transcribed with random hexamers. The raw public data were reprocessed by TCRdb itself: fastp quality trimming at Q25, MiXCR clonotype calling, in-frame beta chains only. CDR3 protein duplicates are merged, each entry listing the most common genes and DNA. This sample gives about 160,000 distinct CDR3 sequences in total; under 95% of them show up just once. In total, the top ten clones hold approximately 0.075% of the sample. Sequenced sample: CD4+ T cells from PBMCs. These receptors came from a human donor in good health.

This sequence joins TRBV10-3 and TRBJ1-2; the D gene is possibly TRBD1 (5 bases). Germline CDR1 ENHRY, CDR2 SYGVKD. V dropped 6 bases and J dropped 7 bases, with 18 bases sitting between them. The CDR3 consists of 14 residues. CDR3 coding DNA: TGTGCCATCAGCCTTGACAGCTGGGCGACTGGCTACACCTTC. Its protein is CAISLDSWATGYTF.

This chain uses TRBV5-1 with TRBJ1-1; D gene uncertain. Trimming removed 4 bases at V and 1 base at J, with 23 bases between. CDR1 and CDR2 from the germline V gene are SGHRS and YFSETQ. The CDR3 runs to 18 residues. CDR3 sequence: CASSLPAGVGRTNTEAFF. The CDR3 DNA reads TGCGCCAGCAGCCTCCCGGCAGGTGTTGGGCGGACGAACACTGAAGCTTTCTTT.

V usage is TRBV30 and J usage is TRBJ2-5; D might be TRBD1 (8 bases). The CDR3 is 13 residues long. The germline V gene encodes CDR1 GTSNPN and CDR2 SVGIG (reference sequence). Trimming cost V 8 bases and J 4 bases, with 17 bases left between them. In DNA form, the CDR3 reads TGTGCCGCTAGCGGTACAGGGGGAGAGACCCAGTACTTC. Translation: CAASGTGGETQYF.

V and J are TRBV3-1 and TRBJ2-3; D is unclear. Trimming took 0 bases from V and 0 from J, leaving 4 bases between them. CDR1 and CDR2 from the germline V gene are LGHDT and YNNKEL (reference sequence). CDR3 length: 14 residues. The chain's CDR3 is CASSQEISTDTQYF. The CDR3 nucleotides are TGTGCCAGCAGCCAAGAAATTAGCACAGATACGCAGTATTTT.

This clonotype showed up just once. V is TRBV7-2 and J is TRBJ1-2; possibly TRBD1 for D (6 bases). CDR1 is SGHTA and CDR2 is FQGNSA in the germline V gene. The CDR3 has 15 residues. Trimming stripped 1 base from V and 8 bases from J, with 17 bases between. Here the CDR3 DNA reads TGTGCCAGCAGCTTAGGGCCCACAGGGCTGGGAGGCTACACCTTC. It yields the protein CASSLGPTGLGGYTF.